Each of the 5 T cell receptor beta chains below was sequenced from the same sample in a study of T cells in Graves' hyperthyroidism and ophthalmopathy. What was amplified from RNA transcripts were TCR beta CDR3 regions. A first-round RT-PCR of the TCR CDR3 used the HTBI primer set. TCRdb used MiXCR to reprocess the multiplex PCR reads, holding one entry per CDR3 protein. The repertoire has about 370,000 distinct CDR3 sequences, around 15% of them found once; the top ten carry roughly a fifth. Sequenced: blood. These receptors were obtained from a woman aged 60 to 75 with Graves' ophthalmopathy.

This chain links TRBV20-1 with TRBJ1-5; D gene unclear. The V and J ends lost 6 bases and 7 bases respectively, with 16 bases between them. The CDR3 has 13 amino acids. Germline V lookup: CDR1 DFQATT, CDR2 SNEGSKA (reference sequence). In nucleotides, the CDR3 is TGCAGTGCCGCATCCGCCCAAGACCAGCCCCAGCATTTT. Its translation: CSAASAQDQPQHF.

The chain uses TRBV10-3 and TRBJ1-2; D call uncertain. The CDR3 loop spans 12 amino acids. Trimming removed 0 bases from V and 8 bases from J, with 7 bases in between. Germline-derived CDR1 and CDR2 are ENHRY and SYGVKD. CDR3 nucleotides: TGTGCCATCAGTGAGTCGGGTCGCGGCTACACCTTC. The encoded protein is CAISESGRGYTF.

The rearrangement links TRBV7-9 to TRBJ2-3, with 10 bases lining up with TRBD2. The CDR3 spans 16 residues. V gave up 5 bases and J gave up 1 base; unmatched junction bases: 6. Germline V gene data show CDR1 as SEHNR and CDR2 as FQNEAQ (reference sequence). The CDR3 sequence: CASSGRTSGRTDTQYF. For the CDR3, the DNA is TGTGCCAGCAGCGGCCGGACTAGCGGACGCACAGATACGCAGTATTTT.

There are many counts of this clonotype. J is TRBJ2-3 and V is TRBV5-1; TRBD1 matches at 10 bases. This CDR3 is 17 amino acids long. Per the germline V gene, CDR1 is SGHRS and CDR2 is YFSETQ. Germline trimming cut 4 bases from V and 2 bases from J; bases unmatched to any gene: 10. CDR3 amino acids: CASSPPGGTGVTDTQYF. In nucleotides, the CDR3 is TGCGCCAGCAGCCCCCCGGGGGGGACAGGGGTCACAGATACGCAGTATTTT.

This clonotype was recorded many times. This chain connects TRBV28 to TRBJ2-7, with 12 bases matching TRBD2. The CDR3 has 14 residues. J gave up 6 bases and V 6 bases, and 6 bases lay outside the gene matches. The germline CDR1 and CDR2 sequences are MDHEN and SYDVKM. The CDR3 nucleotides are TGTGCCAGCAGAAGGACTAGCGGGACGGGCGAGCAGTACTTC. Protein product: CASRRTSGTGEQYF.